The 23 T cell receptor beta chains below all came from one sample that was sequenced in a study of T cell responses to AZD1222 COVID-19 vaccine. The data were produced by immunoSEQ multiplex PCR, yet TCRdb's version contains in-frame clones alone and is incomplete. The sample includes about 100,000 clones, around 87% seen only once; the top ten take 4% to 4.5%. This material consisted of peripheral blood, taken on day 0 of MenACWY control vaccination. The receptors stem from an adult in good health.

The CDR3 DNA follows: TGTGCCAGCAGCTTAGTGGGTCAGGCCGCCGTGGGCTACACCTTC. It yields the protein CASSLVGQAAVGYTF. The chain couples TRBV7-2 to TRBJ1-2; D gene ambiguous. The CDR3 totals 15 residues. Germline V gene data show CDR1 as SGHTA and CDR2 as FQGNSA. The V end was cut by 1 base, the J end by 8 bases, with 17 bases between.

The gene calls are TRBV5-8 and TRBJ2-7; 9 bases are shared with TRBD1. The CDR3 spans 14 residues. V was clipped by 4 bases and J by 5 bases; unmatched bases: 7. In germline, CDR1 is SGHTS, CDR2 YDEGEE. The CDR3 reads CASSQSDRGNEQYF. In nucleotides, the CDR3 is TGTGCCAGCAGCCAATCGGACAGGGGAAACGAGCAGTACTTC.

This sequence joins TRBV30 and TRBJ1-3, with a tentative D call TRBD1 (5 bases). The CDR3 loop spans 14 amino acids. The germline V gene has CDR1 GTSNPN and CDR2 SVGIG (reference sequence). V was shortened by 0 bases and J by 2 bases, with 8 bases between the two germline ends. The CDR3 spells CAWSVGGAGNTIYF. The CDR3 DNA follows: TGTGCCTGGAGTGTCGGGGGAGCTGGAAACACCATATATTTT.

CDR3 sequence: CASRDGGPELIMNTEAFF. CDR3 DNA: TGTGCCAGCAGGGATGGGGGCCCCGAGTTAATTATGAACACTGAAGCTTTCTTT. The genes are TRBV28 and TRBJ1-1; TRBD1 is a possible D gene (6 bases). Germline values: CDR1 MDHEN, CDR2 SYDVKM. The CDR3 has 18 residues. The ends were cut back, 6 bases at V and 0 bases at J, with 23 bases in the middle.

CDR3 residues: CASNAALSYNEQFF. CDR3 DNA: TGTGCCAGCAACGCAGCTCTTTCCTACAATGAGCAGTTCTTC. The rearrangement links TRBV2 to TRBJ2-1; no reliable D call. The germline V gene has CDR1 SNHLY and CDR2 FYNNEI. Deletions cut 7 bases from V and 1 base from J, with 11 bases between. This CDR3 region has 14 residues.

The rearrangement joins TRBV7-2 to TRBJ2-1; TRBD2 matches at 11 bases. In germline, CDR1 is SGHTA, CDR2 FQGNSA. Losses at the gene ends were 5 bases for V and 10 bases for J; bases not matched to a gene: 13. The CDR3 runs 16 residues. The CDR3 loop reads CASSGPGTSGGGEQFF. The CDR3 bases are TGTGCCAGCAGCGGACCCGGGACTAGCGGTGGAGGGGAGCAGTTCTTC.

CDR3 region: CASSSSQGEAFF. In DNA form, the CDR3 reads TGCGCCAGCAGTTCTTCTCAGGGCGAAGCTTTCTTT. V and J are TRBV10-2 and TRBJ1-1; the D gene is possibly TRBD1 (5 bases). V was trimmed by 5 bases and J by 8 bases, leaving 12 bases between them. The CDR3 is 12 residues long. Looked up from germline, CDR1 is WSHSY and CDR2 is SAAADI.

The V call is TRBV19, the J call TRBJ1-2, with D unresolved. This CDR3 has 15 residues. V was clipped by 10 bases and J by 0 bases, with 18 bases between them. Germline lookup yields CDR1 LNHDA and CDR2 SQIVND (reference sequence). Here the CDR3 reads CATLDPGPANYGYTF. The DNA of the CDR3 is TGTGCCACCCTCGACCCCGGACCTGCTAACTATGGCTACACCTTC.

The chain has TRBV30 and TRBJ2-5, with 9 bases aligning to TRBD2. V was clipped by 5 bases and J by 5 bases; unmatched bases: 3. In germline, CDR1 is GTSNPN, CDR2 SVGIG (reference sequence). The CDR3 has 12 residues. The CDR3 bases are TGTGCCTGGGGCGGGGGGGCGGAGACCCAGTACTTC. This translates into CAWGGGAETQYF.

The DNA of the CDR3 is TGTGCCAGCAGCTTTTCTAGTATCGCGGACACCGGGGAGCTGTTTTTT. It translates to CASSFSSIADTGELFF. The chain carries TRBV7-8 and TRBJ2-2, with D unclear. Germline V gene sequence: CDR1 SGHVS, CDR2 FQNEAQ. Trimming stripped 3 bases from V and 3 bases from J, with 14 bases between. The CDR3 contains 16 residues.

The V gene is TRBV10-3, the J gene TRBJ2-7, with unresolved D. Looked up from germline, CDR1 is ENHRY and CDR2 is SYGVKD. V lost 5 bases and J 0 bases, leaving 8 bases between the germline ends. The CDR3 has 13 residues. CDR3 protein: CAISSPLSYEQYF. CDR3 nucleotide sequence: TGTGCCATCAGTTCGCCCCTCTCCTACGAGCAGTACTTC.

This sequence joins TRBV6-2 or TRBV6-3 and TRBJ2-5; D gene uncertain. Trimming stripped 2 bases from V and 3 bases from J, with 10 bases between. The V gene's germline CDR1 is MNHEY and CDR2 SVGEGT. There are 14 residues in the CDR3. CDR3 amino acids: CASSYSDKKETQYF. The CDR3 DNA reads as TGTGCCAGCAGTTACAGCGACAAGAAAGAGACCCAGTACTTC.

The rearrangement uses TRBV2 and TRBJ2-2, with D possibly being TRBD1 (5 bases). In germline, CDR1 is SNHLY, CDR2 FYNNEI. The CDR3 spans 14 residues. The V gene lost 4 bases and the J gene lost 6 bases, with 12 bases spanning the gap. CDR3 in DNA: TGTGCCAGCAGTGCGATAGGGGAAGCCGGGGAGCTGTTTTTT. Protein: CASSAIGEAGELFF.

This clone has a single count. The chain recombines TRBV19 with TRBJ2-1; TRBD1 agrees at 7 bases. Trimming removed 4 bases from V and 5 bases from J; junction bases left unmatched: 2. Germline assignment: CDR1 LNHDA and CDR2 SQIVND (reference sequence). The CDR3 has 13 amino acids. The CDR3 sequence is CASSRGQNNEQFF. The CDR3 nucleotides are TGTGCCAGTAGTAGGGGACAGAACAATGAGCAGTTCTTC.

The chain recombines TRBV2 with TRBJ1-5, with 11 positions matching TRBD1. V shed 7 bases, J shed 3 bases, and the junction held 5 bases outside the gene matches. The CDR3 has 15 residues. Germline V gene data show CDR1 as SNHLY and CDR2 as FYNNEI. The DNA for the CDR3 is TGTGCCAGCACCCAGGACAGGGGGCTCAATCAGCCCCAGCATTTT. Encoded protein: CASTQDRGLNQPQHF.

The chain couples TRBV3-1 (or the pseudogene TRBV3-2) to TRBJ1-5, with 8 bases that match TRBD1. The ends lost 4 bases at V and 2 bases at J; junction bases unmatched: 7. CDR3 size: 16 residues. Germline V gives CDR1 LGHDT, CDR2 YNNKEL (reference sequence). CDR3 in DNA: TGTGCCAGCAGCCCAGGGACAGGACGCGGCAATCAGCCCCAGCATTTT. Translated, it gives CASSPGTGRGNQPQHF.

This clone was detected a few times. The chain is built from TRBV5-4 and TRBJ2-7, with 7 positions matching TRBD1. The CDR3 sequence is 14 residues long. CDR1 SGHNT and CDR2 YYREEE come from the germline V gene (reference sequence). V shed 5 bases and J 6 bases; nucleotides not matched to a gene: 11. CDR3 nucleotides: TGTGCCAGCAGGTTAAAAGACAGGGTGGGCGAGCAGTACTTC. This encodes CASRLKDRVGEQYF.

J is TRBJ1-6 and V is TRBV9; no reliable D call. This CDR3 contains 15 residues. Trimming left V 0 bases short and J 10 bases short, with 14 bases between. Germline CDR1 is SGDLS and CDR2 is YYNGEE. As DNA, the CDR3 is TGTGCCAGCAGCGTAGATTGGGAATTCTACTCACCCCTCCACTTT. It codes for CASSVDWEFYSPLHF.

The table lists this clone with a count of one. This chain links TRBV4-3 with TRBJ2-6; D may match TRBD1 or TRBD2 (5 bases each). Germline CDR1 reads LGHNA; CDR2 reads YSLEER. There are 16 residues in the CDR3. Between the trimmed V and J ends, which lost 0 bases and 2 bases, there was a span of 8 bases. The CDR3 nucleotides are TGCGCCAGCAGCCAAGATGAGGGGACTGGGGCCAACGTCCTGACTTTC. As protein: CASSQDEGTGANVLTF.

In the case of this clone: At the DNA level, this CDR3 is encoded by other sequences in the same sample as well. V gene TRBV5-1 combines with J gene TRBJ2-7, with D possibly TRBD2 on 6 matching bases. Germline V gives CDR1 SGHRS, CDR2 YFSETQ. CDR3 length equals 19 residues. The V gene lost 7 bases and the J gene lost 3 bases, with 32 bases spanning the gap. The chain's CDR3 is CASYPGGRRGGNGFYEQYF. CDR3 sequence (DNA): TGCGCCAGCTATCCTGGCGGGCGGCGGGGCGGGAACGGTTTCTACGAGCAGTACTTC.

DNA for the CDR3: TGTGCCAGCAGCACCCTTCTAGGAGTTAACACTGAAGCTTTCTTT. Its protein product is CASSTLLGVNTEAFF. The chain links TRBV7-2 to TRBJ1-1; D remains unclear. Trimming stripped 5 bases from V and 2 bases from J, with 15 bases between. Germline loops: CDR1 SGHTA, CDR2 FQGNSA. This CDR3 region has 15 residues.

This sequence joins TRBV7-2 and TRBJ1-2; D is ambiguous. Germline V CDR1 and CDR2: SGHTA, FQGNSA. V was clipped by 5 bases and J by 2 bases, with 12 bases between them. The CDR3 is 14 amino acids. The CDR3 here is CASSAGRLNYGYTF. CDR3 bases: TGTGCCAGCAGCGCCGGACGGCTGAACTATGGCTACACCTTC.

J is TRBJ1-1 and V is TRBV20-1; D gene ambiguous. CDR3 size: 12 residues. Trimming stripped 5 bases from V and 2 bases from J, with 9 bases between. Germline V CDR1 and CDR2: DFQATT, SNEGSKA (reference sequence). The CDR3 region has the DNA TGCAGTGCTCGTGGAGTAAACACTGAAGCTTTCTTT. It codes for CSARGVNTEAFF.